The 32 T cell receptor beta chains below were found in one sample sequenced in a study of blood T cell repertoires in COVID-19. Profiled with immunoSEQ multiplex PCR; TCRdb holds only in-frame clones, not every one. The table includes about 330,000 clones, about 90% detected once. The specimen was PBMCs or T cells enriched from blood (not recorded which). Receptors originate from a woman aged 25 to 39 who had recovered from COVID-19.

This chain uses TRBV11-3 with TRBJ1-1, with 8 bases that match TRBD1. Germline V gives CDR1 SGHNT, CDR2 YENEEA. The CDR3 totals 14 residues. The V and J ends lost 8 bases and 2 bases, in that order; junction bases with no gene match: 7. CDR3 nucleotide sequence: TGTGCCAGCTCTTCGGGACAGGACAACACTGAAGCTTTCTTT. Amino acid sequence: CASSSGQDNTEAFF. Based on the CDR3 plus reference TRBV11-3 and TRBJ1-1, the full variable domain is EAGVVQSPRYKIIEKKQPVAFWCNPISGHNTLYWYLQNLGQGPELLIRYENEEAVDDSQLPKDRFSAERLKGVDSTLKIQPAELGDSAVYLCASSSGQDNTEAFFGQGTRLTVV.

The chain links TRBV6-5 to TRBJ2-7, with TRBD1 as a possible D gene (6 bases). This CDR3 comprises 14 residues. Germline CDR1 reads MNHEY; CDR2 reads SVGAGI. The V gene lost 2 bases and the J gene lost 2 bases, with 10 bases spanning the gap. CDR3 bases: TGTGCCAGCAGTTACGGCCAGGGGCCCTACGAGCAGTACTTC. Its protein is CASSYGQGPYEQYF.

The V call is TRBV6-2 or TRBV6-3, the J call TRBJ1-2; 12 nucleotides match TRBD1. Germline V gene data show CDR1 as MNHEY and CDR2 as SVGEGT. V dropped 4 bases and J dropped 4; count of bases not matched to a gene: 10. The CDR3 sequence is 17 residues long. This CDR3 reads CASSFGTGGRRGYGYTF. CDR3 DNA: TGTGCCAGCAGTTTCGGGACAGGGGGCCGCCGTGGCTATGGCTACACCTTC.

The chain employs TRBV15 and TRBJ2-5, with a weak D call TRBD1 (6 bases). Trimming removed 9 bases from V and 9 bases from J, with 17 bases in between. The CDR3 is made up of 12 amino acids. CDR1 is LNHNV, CDR2 YYDKDF, per germline (reference sequence). The DNA of the CDR3 is TGTGCCACAAAAGGACAGTCTGTAGCCCAGTACTTC. Translated: CATKGQSVAQYF.

The V gene is TRBV7-9, the J gene TRBJ2-1; 9 bases match TRBD2. The V gene's germline CDR1 is SEHNR and CDR2 FQNEAQ (reference sequence). J lost 0 bases, V lost 1 base, and 10 bases had no gene match. The CDR3 spans 19 residues. This CDR3 is CASSLVHGGGASSYNEQFF. The DNA of the CDR3 is TGTGCCAGCAGCTTAGTTCACGGCGGGGGGGCGAGCTCCTACAATGAGCAGTTCTTC.

The chain has TRBV10-3 and TRBJ2-6; D is uncertain. Germline V gene data show CDR1 as ENHRY and CDR2 as SYGVKD. CDR3 size: 14 residues. Trimming cost V 6 bases and J 2 bases, with 8 bases left between them. Here the CDR3 reads CAIRTSAGANVLTF. The CDR3 DNA reads as TGTGCCATCAGAACTTCTGCTGGGGCCAACGTCCTGACTTTC.

The chain recombines TRBV30 with TRBJ2-5, with D possibly TRBD2 on 6 matching bases. This CDR3 has 15 residues. CDR1 and CDR2 from the germline V gene are GTSNPN and SVGIG (reference sequence). Trimming pared 0 bases from V and 4 bases from J, leaving 15 bases between. The chain's CDR3 is CAWSVRRGWGETQYF. The CDR3 nucleotides are TGTGCCTGGAGTGTCAGGAGGGGCTGGGGAGAGACCCAGTACTTC.

The V and J genes are TRBV6-2 or TRBV6-3 and TRBJ2-5, with 8 bases fitting TRBD2. CDR1 is MNHEY, CDR2 SVGEGT, per germline. There are 15 residues in the CDR3. Losses at the gene ends were 0 bases for V and 5 bases for J; bases not matched to a gene: 5. CDR3 bases: TGTGCCAGCAGTTACTCCGGGGGGGCCCACGAGACCCAGTACTTC. Encoded protein: CASSYSGGAHETQYF.

This clone occurred a few times. The chain recombines TRBV5-4 with TRBJ1-4; 9 bases fit TRBD1. This CDR3 contains 15 residues. The germline CDR1 and CDR2 sequences are SGHNT and YYREEE (reference sequence). The junction had 7 bases not matched to a gene; V was cut back by 3 bases and J by 7 bases. In DNA form, the CDR3 reads TGTGCCAGCAGCTCCGGGACAGGGATAGCTGAAAAACTGTTTTTT. Translation: CASSSGTGIAEKLFF.

This chain links TRBV7-8 with TRBJ1-2; 7 bases line up with TRBD1. The V gene's germline CDR1 is SGHVS and CDR2 FQNEAQ. J was trimmed by 0 bases and V by 5 bases; bases with no gene match: 6. The CDR3 sequence is 15 residues long. CDR3 region: CASSGRDSANYGYTF. The CDR3 coding sequence is TGTGCCAGCAGCGGCCGGGACAGTGCTAACTATGGCTACACCTTC.

The chain links TRBV24-1 to TRBJ2-7; 7 nucleotides line up with TRBD1. The CDR3 consists of 11 residues. The V and J ends lost 8 bases and 6 bases, in that order; junction bases with no gene match: 3. CDR1 and CDR2 from the germline V gene are KGHDR and SFDVKD. The CDR3 loop is CATKQGTEQYF. The CDR3 nucleotides are TGTGCCACCAAACAGGGGACCGAGCAGTACTTC.

The chain has TRBV29-1 and TRBJ1-4; D possibly corresponds to TRBD1 (5 bases). CDR1 and CDR2 from the germline V gene are SQVTM and ANQGSEA. The CDR3 loop spans 12 amino acids. Trimming left V 6 bases short and J 7 bases short, with 12 bases between. The CDR3 is CSVIGTSEKLFF. In nucleotides, the CDR3 is TGCAGCGTCATCGGGACTTCTGAAAAACTGTTTTTT.

The V and J genes are TRBV4-2 and TRBJ1-2; tentative D call: TRBD1 (6 bases). Between the trimmed V and J ends, which lost 0 bases and 2 bases, there was a span of 13 bases. CDR3 length: 16 residues. Germline values: CDR1 LGHNA, CDR2 YNFKEQ. Written as DNA, the CDR3 is TGTGCCAGCAGCCAAGAGGACGGTAGGGGGAACTATGGCTACACCTTC. Protein product: CASSQEDGRGNYGYTF.

The chain is built from TRBV7-8 and TRBJ1-1; D is possibly TRBD1 (6 bases). V was clipped by 3 bases and J by 1 base, with 9 bases between them. The CDR3 sequence is 14 residues long. Germline V lookup: CDR1 SGHVS, CDR2 FQNEAQ. In DNA, the CDR3 is TGTGCCAGCAGCTTCATACAGGGGAACACTGAAGCTTTCTTT. Its protein product is CASSFIQGNTEAFF.

The chain employs TRBV3-1 (or the pseudogene TRBV3-2) and TRBJ1-1; 8 positions match TRBD1. The CDR3 spans 13 residues. V was pared by 4 bases and J by 5 bases, with 3 bases of the junction left unmatched. The germline V gene encodes CDR1 LGHDT and CDR2 YNNKEL (reference sequence). CDR3 sequence (DNA): TGTGCCAGCAGCCGACAGGGGTGGACTGAAGCTTTCTTT. Encoded protein: CASSRQGWTEAFF.

The rearrangement uses TRBV9 and TRBJ2-3, with 7 positions matching TRBD2. The CDR3 has 17 amino acids. Germline CDR1 is SGDLS and CDR2 is YYNGEE. The V gene end was trimmed by 3 bases and the J gene end by 1 base; junction bases not matched to a gene: 11. The chain's CDR3 is CASSALVLSGGTDTQYF. CDR3 bases: TGTGCCAGCAGCGCCTTGGTACTAAGCGGGGGCACAGATACGCAGTATTTT.

The chain combines TRBV19 with TRBJ1-2, with 8 positions matching TRBD1. The germline CDR1 and CDR2 sequences are LNHDA and SQIVND (reference sequence). V shed 4 bases and J 6 bases; nucleotides not matched to a gene: 13. The CDR3 totals 16 residues. The DNA for the CDR3 is TGTGCCAGTAGTACAAGGACAGGGTCTAATCCAAATGGCTACACCTTC. It translates to CASSTRTGSNPNGYTF.

The chain combines TRBV2 with TRBJ1-2; D not resolved. Trimming removed 7 bases at V and 7 bases at J, with 13 bases between. The CDR3 has 12 residues. Germline V gene lookup returns CDR1 SNHLY and CDR2 FYNNEI. DNA for the CDR3: TGTGCCAGCAATCTAGAAGCTGGTGGCTACACCTTC. Its protein product is CASNLEAGGYTF.

This chain links TRBV27 with TRBJ2-5, with 7 bases aligning to TRBD2. The CDR3 covers 15 residues. Germline V gene sequence: CDR1 MNHEY, CDR2 SMNVEV (reference sequence). J lost 5 bases, V lost 0 bases, and 6 bases had no gene match. CDR3 bases: TGTGCCAGCAGTTTATCGGCGGGGGATGGGGAGACCCAGTACTTC. Amino acids: CASSLSAGDGETQYF.

The chain recombines TRBV28 with TRBJ1-2; maybe TRBD1 (6 bases). V was shortened by 3 bases and J by 9 bases, with 17 bases between the two germline ends. Germline V gene lookup returns CDR1 MDHEN and CDR2 SYDVKM. The CDR3 contains 14 residues. CDR3 amino acids: CASSLPTGWGSYTF. CDR3 DNA: TGTGCCAGCAGTTTGCCCACAGGGTGGGGGAGCTACACCTTC.

The V gene is TRBV29-1, the J gene TRBJ1-2; no reliable D call. V was shortened by 0 bases and J by 8 bases, with 13 bases between the two germline ends. There are 13 residues in the CDR3. In germline, CDR1 is SQVTM, CDR2 ANQGSEA. The CDR3, as DNA: TGCAGCGTTGAAGAGGCTGGCAGATTAGGCTACACCTTC. Translation gives CSVEEAGRLGYTF.

This chain links TRBV10-2 with TRBJ2-3; 12 bases align to TRBD2. The ends lost 2 bases at V and 4 bases at J; junction bases unmatched: 7. Germline lookup yields CDR1 WSHSY and CDR2 SAAADI. The CDR3 runs 17 residues. The CDR3 spells CASSETPLAGGADTQYF. As DNA, the CDR3 is TGCGCCAGCAGTGAGACTCCACTAGCGGGGGGCGCAGATACGCAGTATTTT.

This chain links TRBV9 with TRBJ2-7, with 7 nucleotides matching TRBD2. The V and J ends lost 3 bases and 0 bases, in that order; junction bases with no gene match: 6. The CDR3 covers 15 residues. CDR1 is SGDLS and CDR2 is YYNGEE in the germline V gene. CDR3 loop: CASSASGASSYEQYF. The CDR3 DNA reads TGTGCCAGCAGCGCCAGCGGGGCAAGCTCCTACGAGCAGTACTTC.

This clone was seen more than once but under ten times. The chain recombines TRBV28 with TRBJ1-4, with D possibly matching TRBD1 (5 bases). Germline V gene sequence: CDR1 MDHEN, CDR2 SYDVKM. The CDR3 runs 15 residues. V gave up 2 bases and J gave up 8 bases, with 15 bases separating them. The CDR3 loop is CASSLVGTGGEKLFF. The CDR3 nucleotides read TGTGCCAGCAGTTTAGTAGGGACGGGGGGGGAAAAACTGTTTTTT. Variable domain in full (rest from reference TRBV28 and TRBJ1-4): DVKVTQSSRYLVKRTGEKVFLECVQDMDHENMFWYRQDPGLGLRLIYFSYDVKMKEKGDIPEGYSVSREKKERFSLILESASTNQTSMYLCASSLVGTGGEKLFFGSGTQLSVL.

This clone was detected once. The chain joins TRBV7-2 to TRBJ1-2, with D maybe TRBD1 (6 bases). Germline V CDR1 and CDR2: SGHTA, FQGNSA. The CDR3 is 14 residues long. Trimming took 5 bases from V and 8 from J, leaving 18 bases between them. DNA of the CDR3: TGTGCCAGCAGCCTAACTCAACAGGGATGGGGCTACACCTTC. Amino acids: CASSLTQQGWGYTF.

V usage is TRBV5-1 and J usage is TRBJ1-4; 7 bases align to TRBD1. Looked up from germline, CDR1 is SGHRS and CDR2 is YFSETQ. The CDR3 covers 15 residues. V lost 4 bases and J lost 6; bases outside the gene matches: 9. DNA of the CDR3: TGCGCCAGCAGCGAGGCGGGACAGAGACATGAAAAACTGTTTTTT. As protein: CASSEAGQRHEKLFF.

In its sample, this clone was seen a few times. The chain carries TRBV5-8 and TRBJ2-6, with D tentatively TRBD1 (6 bases). V dropped 3 bases and J dropped 3 bases, with 13 bases sitting between them. Looked up from germline, CDR1 is SGHTS and CDR2 is YDEGEE. The CDR3 is 16 residues long. The CDR3 here is CASSSAGQIGANVLTF. Here the CDR3 DNA reads TGTGCCAGCAGCTCCGCAGGACAGATTGGGGCCAACGTCCTGACTTTC.

V is TRBV7-2 and J is TRBJ2-1; D possibly corresponds to TRBD1 (6 bases). In germline, CDR1 is SGHTA, CDR2 FQGNSA. The CDR3 spans 12 residues. Trimming took off 4 bases at V and 9 bases at J, with 10 bases between the two ends. The DNA of the CDR3 is TGTGCCAGCAGCTACCCCAGGGGTGAGCAGTTCTTC. Protein product: CASSYPRGEQFF.

The gene calls are TRBV2 and TRBJ1-2; D not certain. Trimming removed 4 bases from V and 5 bases from J, with 14 bases in between. Germline lookup yields CDR1 SNHLY and CDR2 FYNNEI. The CDR3 runs 14 residues. The CDR3 DNA reads as TGTGCCAGCAGTGGGGTAGGGTCGGGGTATGGCTACACCTTC. It translates to CASSGVGSGYGYTF.

The chain is built from TRBV28 and TRBJ1-6, with TRBD1 matching over 7 bases. Germline V gives CDR1 MDHEN, CDR2 SYDVKM. The CDR3 runs 14 residues. J gave up 6 bases and V 11 bases, and 10 bases lay outside the gene matches. The CDR3 protein is CAVARGGGNSPLHF. CDR3 nucleotides: TGTGCCGTAGCGAGAGGGGGCGGTAATTCACCCCTCCACTTT. Together with reference TRBV28 and TRBJ1-6, the CDR3 gives the full variable domain: DVKVTQSSRYLVKRTGEKVFLECVQDMDHENMFWYRQDPGLGLRLIYFSYDVKMKEKGDIPEGYSVSREKKERFSLILESASTNQTSMYLCAVARGGGNSPLHFGNGTRLTVT.

CDR3 DNA: TGTGCCAGCAGTTCCGGGACTAATGAAAAACTGTTTTTT. This codes for CASSSGTNEKLFF. This chain links TRBV12-3 or TRBV12-4 with TRBJ1-4; D uncertain. The V gene lost 4 bases and the J gene lost 2 bases, with 5 bases spanning the gap. The CDR3 consists of 13 residues.

This sequence joins TRBV9 and TRBJ2-5; D is undetermined. V shed 0 bases and J shed 3 bases, with 12 bases lying between them. The CDR3 extends over 15 amino acids. Germline V CDR1 and CDR2: SGDLS, YYNGEE. CDR3 nucleotides: TGTGCCAGCAGCGTAGGGTTAGCCCGCGAAGAGACCCAGTACTTC. The encoded protein is CASSVGLAREETQYF.